Presented here are 19 T cell receptor beta chains from one specimen sequenced in a study of T cells in tuberculosis. Clones were read by immunoSEQ multiplex PCR, and TCRdb kept only the in-frame ones, dropping some. This table holds tens of thousands of clones, approximately 90% found once. Time point reported: new active TB diagnosis, blood taken before or within 7 days of starting treatment. The sample here was PBMCs, taken at tuberculosis diagnosis. The receptor set was obtained from an adult with tuberculosis.

The V call is TRBV25-1, the J call TRBJ1-4; 9 bases agree with TRBD1. The junction had 9 bases not matched to a gene; V was cut back by 10 bases and J by 6 bases. The CDR3 extends over 14 amino acids. CDR1 and CDR2 (germline): MGHDK, SYGVNS. CDR3 residues: CATSPGTGYEKLFF. CDR3 nucleotides: TGTGCCACCTCTCCCGGGACAGGGTATGAAAAACTGTTTTTT.

The genes are TRBV2 and TRBJ2-1; 11 bases are shared with TRBD1. The CDR3 runs 14 residues. Germline trimming cut 8 bases from V and 4 bases from J; bases unmatched to any gene: 4. Germline V gives CDR1 SNHLY, CDR2 FYNNEI. CDR3: CASADRGLYNEQFF. DNA for the CDR3: TGTGCCAGCGCGGACAGGGGGCTTTACAATGAGCAGTTCTTC. The variable domain in full, completed from reference TRBV2 and TRBJ2-1, reads EPEVTQTPSHQVTQMGQEVILRCVPISNHLYFYWYRQILGQKVEFLVSFYNNEISEKSEIFDDQFSVERPDGSNFTLKIRSTKLEDSAMYFCASADRGLYNEQFFGPGTRLTVL.

The V call is TRBV6-5, the J call TRBJ2-7; TRBD1 agrees at 9 bases. V shed 2 bases and J 0 bases; nucleotides not matched to a gene: 2. Germline V gene data show CDR1 as MNHEY and CDR2 as SVGAGI. The CDR3 has 15 residues. This chain's CDR3 is CASSYQQGASYEQYF. CDR3 bases: TGTGCCAGCAGTTACCAACAGGGGGCCTCCTACGAGCAGTACTTC.

The rearrangement links TRBV2 to TRBJ2-2, with TRBD2 as a possible D gene (6 bases). Looked up from germline, CDR1 is SNHLY and CDR2 is FYNNEI. Trimming shortened V by 6 bases and J by 6 bases, and 14 bases separated the two germline ends. The CDR3 is made up of 14 amino acids. The CDR3 here is CASRIGGSAGELFF. As DNA, the CDR3 is TGTGCCAGCAGAATCGGAGGGAGTGCCGGGGAGCTGTTTTTT.

This sequence joins TRBV7-2 and TRBJ1-3; 7 nucleotides align to TRBD1. V was clipped by 4 bases and J by 0 bases; unmatched bases: 3. The CDR3 runs 15 residues. Germline CDR1 is SGHTA and CDR2 is FQGNSA. The CDR3: CASSSDRASGNTIYF. The DNA of the CDR3 is TGTGCCAGCAGCTCCGACAGGGCCTCTGGAAACACCATATATTTT.

V usage is TRBV15 and J usage is TRBJ1-4, with D hard to call. Between the trimmed V and J ends, which lost 1 base and 3 bases, there was a span of 15 bases. CDR1 and CDR2 (germline): LNHNV, YYDKDF (reference sequence). The CDR3 covers 17 residues. The CDR3 coding sequence is TGTGCCACCAGCAGAGTATTCCGGGATGGCTCTAATGAAAAACTGTTTTTT. Translated, it gives CATSRVFRDGSNEKLFF.

V is TRBV7-2 and J is TRBJ1-1, with 8 bases identical to TRBD1. The CDR3 runs to 13 residues. Losses at the gene ends were 2 bases for V and 11 bases for J; bases not matched to a gene: 7. Germline lookup yields CDR1 SGHTA and CDR2 FQGNSA. The CDR3 loop reads CASSLTPGTGAFF. Here the CDR3 DNA reads TGTGCCAGCAGCTTAACCCCCGGGACAGGTGCTTTCTTT.

The chain recombines TRBV18 with TRBJ1-4, with 7 bases identical to TRBD1. Per germline, CDR1 KGHSH and CDR2 LQKENI. The CDR3 runs 13 residues. The junction had 5 bases not matched to a gene; V was cut back by 3 bases and J by 10 bases. CDR3 residues: CASSPRQGGKLFF. The DNA for the CDR3 is TGTGCCAGCTCACCCCGACAGGGAGGAAAACTGTTTTTT.

CDR3: CAWTDNIYPGQYF. CDR3 sequence (DNA): TGTGCCTGGACGGACAACATCTACCCAGGGCAGTACTTC. The V and J genes are TRBV30 and TRBJ2-7; maybe TRBD1 (5 bases). Germline V gene lookup returns CDR1 GTSNPN and CDR2 SVGIG (reference sequence). The CDR3 is made up of 13 amino acids. Trimming stripped 4 bases from V and 9 bases from J, with 19 bases between.

The V gene is TRBV11-1, the J gene TRBJ2-1; maybe TRBD1 (6 bases). This CDR3 is 15 amino acids long. Trimming left V 5 bases short and J 3 bases short, with 14 bases between. From germline, CDR1 is SGHAT and CDR2 FQDESV (reference sequence). The CDR3 nucleotides are TGTGCCAGCAGCCCAGGCGCAGGGGACTACAATGAGCAGTTCTTC. Translating it yields CASSPGAGDYNEQFF.

This clone showed up just a few times. The gene calls are TRBV6-4 and TRBJ1-4; 9 bases agree with TRBD1. The CDR3 runs to 14 residues. The germline V gene encodes CDR1 MRHNA and CDR2 SNTAGT. The junction had 3 bases not matched to a gene; V was cut back by 4 bases and J by 6 bases. CDR3 residues: CASSAGQGHEKLFF. In DNA form, the CDR3 reads TGTGCCAGCAGTGCCGGACAGGGGCATGAAAAACTGTTTTTT.

The rearrangement joins TRBV27 to TRBJ1-2; 8 positions agree with TRBD1. V shed 5 bases and J 7 bases; nucleotides not matched to a gene: 12. The CDR3 runs to 15 residues. The germline CDR1 and CDR2 sequences are MNHEY and SMNVEV (reference sequence). CDR3 protein: CASSPNWDRRSGYTF. The CDR3 nucleotides are TGTGCCAGCAGTCCCAATTGGGACAGGCGGAGTGGCTACACCTTC.

This clone was recorded once. The chain recombines TRBV5-4 with TRBJ1-4; 9 bases align to TRBD1. Trimming cost V 4 bases and J 7 bases; bases outside gene matches: 5. The CDR3 totals 14 residues. Germline V lookup: CDR1 SGHNT, CDR2 YYREEE (reference sequence). CDR3 protein: CASSRTGEGEKLFF. The DNA of the CDR3 is TGTGCCAGCAGCCGGACAGGGGAAGGTGAAAAACTGTTTTTT.

J is TRBJ2-3 and V is TRBV15, with a possible D match to TRBD2 (5 bases). CDR3 length: 17 residues. The V end lost 0 bases, the J end lost 4 bases, and 17 bases lay between the germline ends. Germline V lookup: CDR1 LNHNV, CDR2 YYDKDF (reference sequence). The CDR3 DNA reads as TGTGCCACCAGCAGAGATTTAGGACGGGGTTTCGCAGATACGCAGTATTTT. Translated: CATSRDLGRGFADTQYF.

This sequence joins TRBV2 and TRBJ1-1; maybe TRBD1 (6 bases). Trimming took 6 bases from V and 5 from J, leaving 16 bases between them. Germline-derived CDR1 and CDR2 are SNHLY and FYNNEI. The CDR3 contains 14 residues. As DNA, the CDR3 is TGTGCCAGCAGATTTGAACAGGGATCGACTGAAGCTTTCTTT. It is translated as CASRFEQGSTEAFF.

The chain is built from TRBV7-3 and TRBJ2-2, with unresolved D. The CDR3 consists of 16 residues. CDR1 is SGHTA, CDR2 FQGTGA, per germline. V was pared by 1 base and J by 1 base, with 10 bases between. CDR3 amino acids: CASSLSPGENTGELFF. The CDR3 DNA reads as TGTGCCAGCAGCTTAAGCCCCGGAGAGAACACCGGGGAGCTGTTTTTT.

The genes are TRBV4-1 and TRBJ2-7; 8 nucleotides line up with TRBD2. Trimming removed 2 bases from V and 2 bases from J; junction bases left unmatched: 5. This CDR3 contains 15 residues. Germline V gene data show CDR1 as MGHRA and CDR2 as YSYEKL. For the CDR3, the DNA is TGCGCCAGCAGCCAAATAGCGGGGCTAACCTACGAGCAGTACTTC. Translated: CASSQIAGLTYEQYF.

This rearrangement joins TRBV15 to TRBJ2-2; 9 bases match TRBD2. With V trimmed by 5 bases and J by 4 bases, 5 bases remained unmatched. Per the germline V gene, CDR1 is LNHNV and CDR2 is YYDKDF (reference sequence). The CDR3 length is 15 residues. Here the CDR3 reads CATSVSGGGTGELFF. Here the CDR3 DNA reads TGTGCCACCAGCGTTAGCGGGGGAGGCACCGGGGAGCTGTTTTTT.

The V call is TRBV25-1, the J call TRBJ2-5, with 12 bases fitting TRBD2. Germline trimming cut 4 bases from V and 3 bases from J; bases unmatched to any gene: 9. The germline gives CDR1 MGHDK, CDR2 SYGVNS. This CDR3 has 17 residues. Here the CDR3 DNA reads TGTGCCAGCAGTGCCCCGGGACTAGCGGGTTCCAAAGAGACCCAGTACTTC. This codes for CASSAPGLAGSKETQYF.